This is a list of T cell receptor beta chains from one sample in a study of identical twins. TCRdb reanalysed the 5' RACE reads using MiXCR and keeps one entry per CDR3 protein. The sample shows over 600,000 distinct CDR3 sequences, approximately 21% of them seen only once. This same sample was also part of a study on T cells expressing NK-cell markers.

Sequenced input: PBMCs. The origin of the receptors is a woman aged 18-29 years in good health. The CDR3 runs from the conserved cysteine through the conserved F or W. The D gene is left open where the match is weak. Size tells how often a clone was seen (once, few, many) or the class of an expanded clone, and some rows leave it out.

d_call	clone_size	j_call	v_call	cdr3_aa	cdr3_nt
NA	NA	TRBJ1-1	TRBV12-3/TRBV12-4	CASSWMGGEAFF	TGTGCCAGCAGTTGGATGGGGGGTGAAGCTTTCTTT
TRBD2	NA	TRBJ2-1	TRBV7-2	CASSTAPRGSSYNEQFF	TGTGCCAGCAGCACCGCGCCACGCGGGAGCTCCTACAATGAGCAGTTCTTC
NA	NA	TRBJ2-1	TRBV15	CATSRHTSTDYNEQFF	TGTGCCACCAGCAGACACACGTCTACGGATTACAATGAGCAGTTCTTC
TRBD2	NA	TRBJ2-3	TRBV27	CASSLSSGRAAWSTDTQYF	TGTGCCAGCAGTTTATCTAGCGGGAGGGCCGCCTGGAGCACAGATACGCAGTATTTT
TRBD2	NA	TRBJ2-3	TRBV12-3/TRBV12-4	CASSHRTSGGDTQYF	TGTGCCAGCAGTCACCGGACTAGCGGGGGAGATACGCAGTATTTT
NA	few	TRBJ1-1	TRBV12-3/TRBV12-4	CASSLGGKAFF	TGTGCCAGCAGTTTGGGGGGCAAGGCTTTCTTT
NA	NA	TRBJ1-2	TRBV9	CASSPLGQGRYGYTF	TGTGCCAGCAGCCCCTTGGGGCAGGGGCGCTATGGCTACACCTTC
TRBD1	NA	TRBJ2-7	TRBV15	CATSSQDRGSYEQYF	TGTGCCACCAGCAGTCAGGACAGGGGGTCTTACGAGCAGTACTTC
TRBD2	many	TRBJ2-1	TRBV20-1	CSGTGTRWNEQFF	TGCAGTGGGACCGGGACTAGGTGGAATGAGCAGTTCTTC
NA	NA	TRBJ2-7	TRBV11-3	CASSSGRDPTYEQYF	TGTGCCAGCAGCTCCGGGCGGGACCCAACCTACGAGCAGTACTTC
TRBD2	NA	TRBJ2-1	TRBV12-3/TRBV12-4	CASSPSSGGNNEQFF	TGTGCCAGCAGTCCTTCTAGCGGGGGGAACAATGAGCAGTTCTTC
TRBD1	many	TRBJ1-2	TRBV6-5	CASSLQDRGNYGYTF	TGTGCCAGCAGTTTACAAGACAGGGGAAACTATGGCTACACCTTC
TRBD2	few	TRBJ2-2	TRBV9	CASSVYGTSGTGELFF	TGTGCCAGCAGCGTTTATGGGACTAGCGGAACCGGGGAGCTGTTTTTT
TRBD2	NA	TRBJ2-3	TRBV29-1	CSVGGLALDTQYF	TGCAGCGTTGGGGGACTAGCGCTAGATACGCAGTATTTT
NA	many	TRBJ2-3	TRBV20-1	CSARDRLRLSTDTQYF	TGCAGTGCTAGGGACCGACTCCGCCTAAGCACAGATACGCAGTATTTT
NA	NA	TRBJ1-1	TRBV20-1	CSAGRTPNTEAFF	TGCAGTGCGGGGAGGACACCGAACACTGAAGCTTTCTTT
NA	NA	TRBJ1-5	TRBV12-3/TRBV12-4	CASSPRDPKWANNQPQHF	TGTGCCAGCAGTCCTCGGGACCCAAAATGGGCGAACAATCAGCCCCAGCATTTT
NA	few	TRBJ1-1	TRBV3-1	CASSRAGVSNTEAFF	TGTGCCAGCAGCCGCGCAGGGGTCTCAAACACTGAAGCTTTCTTT
NA	NA	TRBJ2-4	TRBV20-1	CSASDKNIQYF	TGCAGTGCTAGTGACAAAAACATTCAGTACTTC
TRBD2	NA	TRBJ2-7	TRBV20-1	CSATSGSHEQYF	TGCAGTGCTACTAGCGGGAGCCACGAGCAGTACTTC
NA	many	TRBJ2-6	TRBV4-2	CASSQESGANVLTF	TGTGCCAGCAGCCAAGAATCGGGGGCCAACGTCCTGACTTTC
TRBD2	NA	TRBJ2-3	TRBV20-1	CSASWREGRDTQYF	TGCAGTGCTAGTTGGCGGGAGGGGCGAGATACGCAGTATTTT
NA	NA	TRBJ2-3	TRBV10-3	CAISGGSGTDTQYF	TGTGCCATCAGTGGGGGTAGCGGCACAGATACGCAGTATTTT
NA	few	TRBJ1-1	TRBV10-2	CASSDNTEAFF	TGCGCCAGCAGTGATAACACTGAAGCTTTCTTT
NA	NA	TRBJ2-5	TRBV19	CASSSHYEEETQYF	TGTGCCAGTAGTTCGCACTATGAGGAAGAGACCCAGTACTTC
NA	few	TRBJ1-2	TRBV20-1	CSARDQEQVAYGYTF	TGCAGTGCTAGAGATCAGGAACAGGTTGCCTATGGCTACACCTTC
TRBD2	NA	TRBJ2-1	TRBV7-8	CASSPGLAGGTEQFF	TGTGCCAGCAGCCCGGGACTAGCGGGGGGTACTGAGCAGTTCTTC
NA	few	TRBJ2-1	TRBV6-2/TRBV6-3	CASGPTGTGEQFF	TGTGCCAGCGGCCCAACAGGGACCGGAGAGCAGTTCTTC
NA	few	TRBJ2-3	TRBV20-1	CSAIRDLTRPDTQYF	TGCAGTGCTATCCGGGATCTCACCCGCCCAGATACGCAGTATTTT
NA	many	TRBJ1-5	TRBV6-2/TRBV6-3	CASCGTNSNQPQHF	TGTGCCAGCTGTGGGACTAATAGCAATCAGCCCCAGCATTTT
TRBD2	NA	TRBJ2-5	TRBV11-2	CASSLVLWDSGRMGETQYF	TGTGCCAGCAGCTTAGTCTTATGGGATAGCGGGAGAATGGGGGAGACCCAGTACTTC
NA	few	TRBJ2-7	TRBV20-1	CSASPGGWEQYF	TGCAGTGCTAGCCCAGGAGGCTGGGAGCAGTACTTC
TRBD2	NA	TRBJ2-1	TRBV20-1	CSADSRGRGGNEQFF	TGCAGTGCTGACAGTCGGGGGCGCGGGGGGAATGAGCAGTTCTTC
NA	NA	TRBJ2-1	TRBV7-2	CASSLEPLYNEQFF	TGTGCCAGCAGCCTAGAGCCCCTCTACAATGAGCAGTTCTTC
NA	few	TRBJ2-4	TRBV12-3/TRBV12-4	CASSSVTLTKNIQYF	TGTGCCAGCAGTTCAGTTACCCTTACCAAAAACATTCAGTACTTC
TRBD2	NA	TRBJ2-3	TRBV12-3/TRBV12-4	CAMTSTTDTQYF	TGTGCCATGACTAGCACCACAGATACGCAGTATTTT
NA	few	TRBJ2-7	TRBV5-6	CASSYRDAGSYEQYF	TGTGCCAGCAGCTACCGGGACGCGGGTTCCTACGAGCAGTACTTC
NA	NA	TRBJ2-3	TRBV10-2	CASSALGYSTDTQYF	TGCGCCAGCAGTGCTCTAGGCTATAGCACAGATACGCAGTATTTT
TRBD2	NA	TRBJ2-1	TRBV9	CASSEGLAAPFF	TGTGCCAGCAGCGAGGGACTAGCGGCCCCGTTCTTC
NA	NA	TRBJ1-5	TRBV18	CASSPGMAANQPQHF	TGTGCCAGCTCACCAGGTATGGCCGCAAATCAGCCCCAGCATTTT
NA	NA	TRBJ2-1	TRBV20-1	CSAPGLLAHSYNEQFF	TGCAGTGCCCCCGGGTTACTAGCCCACTCCTACAATGAGCAGTTCTTC
NA	many	TRBJ2-7	TRBV10-2	CASRPRLAAYEQYF	TGCGCCAGCAGGCCCCGGCTAGCAGCCTACGAGCAGTACTTC
TRBD1	few	TRBJ1-4	TRBV28	CASSLQGAATNEKLFF	TGTGCCAGCAGTTTACAGGGGGCGGCAACTAATGAAAAACTGTTTTTT
NA	once	TRBJ2-3	TRBV15	CATSRDSGLSTDTQYF	TGTGCCACCAGCAGAGATTCCGGTCTTAGCACAGATACGCAGTATTTT
TRBD2	NA	TRBJ2-5	TRBV11-2	CASSFPLGLAGVSLETQYF	TGTGCCAGCAGCTTTCCTTTAGGACTAGCGGGAGTTTCCTTAGAGACCCAGTACTTC
NA	NA	TRBJ2-3	TRBV6-5	CASSYSTLAATSTDTQYF	TGTGCCAGCAGTTACAGCACTTTAGCAGCAACTAGCACAGATACGCAGTATTTT
NA	few	TRBJ2-1	TRBV6-1	CASSAGTSNEQFF	TGTGCCAGCAGTGCCGGGACAAGCAATGAGCAGTTCTTC
NA	NA	TRBJ2-3	TRBV20-1	CSARRSLGSTDTQYF	TGCAGTGCTAGAAGGTCCCTAGGAAGCACAGATACGCAGTATTTT
NA	NA	TRBJ2-1	TRBV11-1	CASNPLVGRTGLSSYNEQFF	TGTGCCAGCAACCCCCTAGTAGGGCGAACAGGGCTTAGCTCCTACAATGAGCAGTTCTTC
NA	NA	TRBJ2-3	TRBV5-1	CASSYADSPSTDTQYF	TGCGCCAGCAGCTATGCGGACAGCCCTAGCACAGATACGCAGTATTTT
TRBD1	few	TRBJ2-3	TRBV29-1	CSVEPGQGATDTQYF	TGCAGCGTAGAACCGGGACAGGGAGCCACAGATACGCAGTATTTT
NA	few	TRBJ2-5	TRBV4-3	CASSPGYGGQETQYF	TGCGCCAGCAGCCCCGGATATGGCGGGCAAGAGACCCAGTACTTC
TRBD2	NA	TRBJ2-7	TRBV20-1	CSARGQGGRYEQYF	TGCAGTGCTAGAGGTCAGGGAGGGAGGTACGAGCAGTACTTC